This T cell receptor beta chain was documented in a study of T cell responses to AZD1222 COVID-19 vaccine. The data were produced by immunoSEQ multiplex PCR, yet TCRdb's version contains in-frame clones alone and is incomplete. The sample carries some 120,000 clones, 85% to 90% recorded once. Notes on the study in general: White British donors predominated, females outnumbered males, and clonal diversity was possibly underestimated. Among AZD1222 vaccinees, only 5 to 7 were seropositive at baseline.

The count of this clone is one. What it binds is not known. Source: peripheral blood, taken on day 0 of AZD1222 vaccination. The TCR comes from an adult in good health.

CDR3 loop: CASSQDPTSGKETQYF. CDR3 in DNA: TGTGCCAGCAGCCAAGACCCCACTAGCGGGAAAGAGACCCAGTACTTC. This rearrangement joins TRBV14 to TRBJ2-5; 10 nucleotides match TRBD2. CDR3 size: 16 residues. The V and J ends lost 0 bases and 3 bases, in that order; junction bases with no gene match: 4. In germline, CDR1 is SGHDN, CDR2 FVKESK.